These 26 T cell receptor beta chains came from one sample sequenced in a study of blood T cells in healthy people across ages. Through a sample-barcoded 5' primer and a J-beta primer mix, a second PCR was run for roughly 7 to 11 cycles. TCRdb passed the 5' RACE reads through MiXCR, listing each CDR3 protein once. Among 1.5 million to 2 million distinct CDR3 sequences, about 35% were seen once, and the ten largest hold 11%. Sequenced material: blood. Source of these receptors: a woman aged 30 to 39 in good health.

This clonotype was seen a handful of times. The V call is TRBV28, the J call TRBJ2-1; the D is unclear. Germline CDR1 reads MDHEN; CDR2 reads SYDVKM. Trimming stripped 8 bases from V and 4 bases from J, with 9 bases between. This CDR3 spans 12 amino acids. In nucleotides, the CDR3 is TGTGCCAGCGGGCTAACATACAATGAGCAGTTCTTC. Its translation is CASGLTYNEQFF.

Details on this clonotype: This may be a read error: a much more frequent sequence differs by one nucleotide. The rearrangement joins TRBV20-1 to TRBJ2-1; D possibly uses TRBD1 or TRBD2 (5 bases each). Germline lookup yields CDR1 DFQATT and CDR2 SNEGSKA (reference sequence). This CDR3 contains 14 residues. The CDR3 reads CSARGVSSYNGQFF. Written as DNA, the CDR3 is TGCAGTGCCCGAGGGGTGAGCTCCTACAATGGGCAGTTCTTC.

This clonotype was detected many times. The chain has TRBV5-1 and TRBJ2-3, with D uncertain. The CDR3 contains 13 residues. In germline, CDR1 is SGHRS, CDR2 YFSETQ. The V end was cut by 0 bases, the J end by 5 bases, with 7 bases between. The CDR3 nucleotides read TGCGCCAGCAGCTTGGGGTTTGGAGATACGCAGTATTTT. Translation gives CASSLGFGDTQYF.

The chain has TRBV27 and TRBJ1-6; no definite D call. Germline CDR1 and CDR2: MNHEY and SMNVEV (reference sequence). The CDR3 has 14 residues. V was trimmed by 5 bases and J by 7 bases, leaving 12 bases between them. CDR3 in amino acids: CASSPRAMNSPLHF. The CDR3, as DNA: TGTGCCAGCAGTCCACGGGCCATGAATTCACCCCTCCACTTT.

The gene calls are TRBV12-3 or TRBV12-4 and TRBJ2-7; D perhaps matches TRBD2 (5 bases). The CDR3 totals 15 residues. The ends were cut back, 6 bases at V and 3 bases at J, with 18 bases in the middle. CDR3 sequence reads: CASRIPERVFYEQYF. The CDR3 DNA reads as TGTGCCAGCAGGATCCCTGAGAGGGTTTTCTACGAGCAGTACTTC.

V usage is TRBV20-1 and J usage is TRBJ1-2; TRBD1 matches at 7 bases. Germline assignment: CDR1 DFQATT and CDR2 SNEGSKA (reference sequence). V trimming: 5 bases; J trimming: 2 bases; junction bases outside the gene matches: 8. The CDR3 contains 14 residues. This CDR3 reads CSAVQGLGNYGYTF. Here the CDR3 DNA reads TGCAGTGCTGTACAGGGGTTGGGCAACTATGGCTACACCTTC.

This clonotype was detected only a few times. This chain uses TRBV24-1 with TRBJ2-2, with 14 bases aligning to TRBD2. V gave up 4 bases and J gave up 9 bases; unmatched junction bases: 6. The CDR3 is 16 amino acids. Germline CDR1 KGHDR, CDR2 SFDVKD. The CDR3 sequence is CATSDPGTSGSRELFF. The CDR3 DNA follows: TGTGCCACCAGTGACCCCGGGACTAGCGGGAGTAGGGAGCTGTTTTTT.

In this sample, this clonotype turned up a few times. The rearrangement joins TRBV5-6 to TRBJ2-3; TRBD2 agrees at 8 bases. The CDR3 runs 14 residues. Germline V CDR1 and CDR2: SGHDT, YYEEEE. After removal of 4 bases from V and 6 bases from J, the junction contained 7 bases not matched to a gene. As DNA, the CDR3 is TGTGCCAGCAGCAACTCAGCGGGGGTGGATACGCAGTATTTT. Protein sequence: CASSNSAGVDTQYF.

This clonotype occurred a few times. The V and J genes are TRBV20-1 and TRBJ2-7; 11 nucleotides match TRBD2. Germline V CDR1 and CDR2: DFQATT, SNEGSKA (reference sequence). The CDR3 is 14 amino acids. V was pared by 8 bases and J by 0 bases, with 6 bases of the junction left unmatched. The DNA of the CDR3 is TGCAGTACGTTTGGGACTAGCGGCTCCTACGAGCAGTACTTC. The encoded protein is CSTFGTSGSYEQYF.

The chain carries TRBV9 and TRBJ2-7; D may be TRBD2 (6 bases). Trimming cost V 0 bases and J 3 bases, with 13 bases left between them. Germline V gene sequence: CDR1 SGDLS, CDR2 YYNGEE. The CDR3 length is 15 residues. The CDR3 loop is CASSVDLGSGYEQYF. The CDR3 DNA follows: TGTGCCAGCAGCGTAGACCTCGGGAGCGGCTACGAGCAGTACTTC.

The chain links TRBV5-6 to TRBJ2-5; 9 positions agree with TRBD2. The CDR3 spans 16 residues. V shed 4 bases and J 4 bases; nucleotides not matched to a gene: 11. The V gene's germline CDR1 is SGHDT and CDR2 YYEEEE. The CDR3 DNA reads TGTGCCAGCAGCCTGATCGCGGGACTAGCAGGAGAGACCCAGTACTTC. As protein: CASSLIAGLAGETQYF. Combining the CDR3 with reference TRBV5-6 and TRBJ2-5 gives the whole variable domain DAGVTQSPTHLIKTRGQQVTLRCSPKSGHDTVSWYQQALGQGPQFIFQYYEEEERQRGNFPDRFSGHQFPNYSSELNVNALLLGDSALYLCASSLIAGLAGETQYFGPGTRLLVL.

This clonotype was seen more than once but under ten times. The chain is built from TRBV6-4 and TRBJ2-1; weak D call: TRBD1 (6 bases). Germline-derived CDR1 and CDR2 are MRHNA and SNTAGT. The CDR3 contains 21 residues. Trimming removed 0 bases at V and 3 bases at J, with 27 bases between. The CDR3 nucleotides are TGTGCCAGCAGTGACTCAAACCCCAACAAGCGGCTAGGGGGACACTACAATGAGCAGTTCTTC. Protein product: CASSDSNPNKRLGGHYNEQFF.

The V call is TRBV7-2, the J call TRBJ2-1; 13 bases map to TRBD2. The CDR3 covers 14 residues. Germline-derived CDR1 and CDR2 are SGHTA and FQGNSA. J lost 9 bases, V lost 5 bases, and 4 bases had no gene match. CDR3 sequence reads: CASSPGLAGIEQFF. In nucleotides, the CDR3 is TGTGCCAGCAGCCCGGGACTAGCGGGGATTGAGCAGTTCTTC.

This chain connects TRBV9 to TRBJ2-7; D is unclear. CDR3 length: 14 amino acids. Trimming cost V 2 bases and J 2 bases, with 11 bases left between them. The germline CDR1 and CDR2 sequences are SGDLS and YYNGEE. CDR3 nucleotides: TGTGCCAGCAGCGTTGAGCCTGTCCCCTACGAGCAGTACTTC. It specifies CASSVEPVPYEQYF. Supplemented by reference TRBV9 and TRBJ2-7, the full variable domain reads DSGVTQTPKHLITATGQRVTLRCSPRSGDLSVYWYQQSLDQGLQFLIQYYNGEERAKGNILERFSAQQFPDLHSELNLSSLELGDSALYFCASSVEPVPYEQYFGPGTRLTVT.

This clonotype was detected a few times. The J gene is TRBJ2-1, the V gene TRBV7-9; tentative D call: TRBD2 (6 bases). Trimming pared 6 bases from V and 0 bases from J, leaving 15 bases between. The CDR3 totals 16 residues. The germline gives CDR1 SEHNR, CDR2 FQNEAQ (reference sequence). This chain's CDR3 is CASSSTGGVSYNEQFF. In DNA, the CDR3 is TGTGCCAGCAGTTCTACTGGAGGGGTCTCCTACAATGAGCAGTTCTTC. The full variable domain, with the rest looked up from reference TRBV7-9 and TRBJ2-1, is DTGVSQNPRHKITKRGQNVTFRCDPISEHNRLYWYRQTLGQGPEFLTYFQNEAQLEKSRLLSDRFSAERPKGSFSTLEIQRTEQGDSAMYLCASSSTGGVSYNEQFFGPGTRLTVL.

This clonotype was counted only a few times. The gene calls are TRBV2 and TRBJ2-3; 10 positions match TRBD1. This CDR3 contains 13 residues. With V trimmed by 7 bases and J by 10 bases, 8 bases remained unmatched. The germline V gene encodes CDR1 SNHLY and CDR2 FYNNEI. The CDR3 sequence: CASKIAGTGAQYF. CDR3 nucleotides: TGTGCCAGCAAGATTGCTGGGACAGGGGCGCAGTATTTT.

In DNA form, the CDR3 reads TGTGCCAGCGCCTCTACAGGGTCGGAGACCCAGTACTTC. This codes for CASASTGSETQYF. The chain joins TRBV2 to TRBJ2-5; D perhaps matches TRBD1 (6 bases). The CDR3 loop spans 13 amino acids. Per the germline V gene, CDR1 is SNHLY and CDR2 is FYNNEI. V lost 8 bases and J 5 bases, leaving 15 bases between the germline ends. Supplemented by reference TRBV2 and TRBJ2-5, the full variable domain reads EPEVTQTPSHQVTQMGQEVILRCVPISNHLYFYWYRQILGQKVEFLVSFYNNEISEKSEIFDDQFSVERPDGSNFTLKIRSTKLEDSAMYFCASASTGSETQYFGPGTRLLVL.

This clonotype appeared many times. The chain couples TRBV12-3 or TRBV12-4 to TRBJ1-2; 8 nucleotides agree with TRBD1. The CDR3 runs to 13 residues. The junction had 7 bases not matched to a gene; V was cut back by 7 bases and J by 6 bases. The CDR3: CASTLGTGDGYTF. The DNA of the CDR3 is TGTGCCAGCACCCTAGGGACAGGTGATGGCTACACCTTC.

As concerns this clonotype: This may stem from a read error, because a much larger clone lies one nucleotide away. The chain combines TRBV12-3 or TRBV12-4 with TRBJ2-1; 11 bases are shared with TRBD2. The CDR3 is made up of 15 amino acids. V lost 6 bases, J lost 7 bases, and 8 bases stayed unmatched. The CDR3 is CASSETSGNQNEQFF. CDR3 in DNA: TGTGCCAGCAGCGAGACTAGCGGGAATCAGAATGAGCAGTTCTTC.

There are a few counts of this clonotype. The J gene is TRBJ2-3, the V gene TRBV3-1, with unresolved D. V was shortened by 1 base and J by 6 bases, with 14 bases between the two germline ends. The CDR3 sequence is 15 residues long. Germline V gene data show CDR1 as LGHDT and CDR2 as YNNKEL (reference sequence). CDR3 protein: CASSQVTLDDDTQYF. The CDR3, as DNA: TGTGCCAGCAGCCAAGTTACACTCGATGACGATACGCAGTATTTT.

This clonotype was observed many times. The genes are TRBV10-3 and TRBJ2-1; 8 bases fit TRBD2. The CDR3 extends over 15 amino acids. V dropped 3 bases and J dropped 5; count of bases not matched to a gene: 6. Per germline, CDR1 ENHRY and CDR2 SYGVKD. This chain's CDR3 is CAISEAGAPDNEQFF. In DNA, the CDR3 is TGTGCCATCAGTGAAGCGGGAGCGCCTGACAATGAGCAGTTCTTC.

The V and J genes are TRBV12-3 or TRBV12-4 and TRBJ2-7; D gene unclear. V shed 4 bases and J shed 2 bases, with 18 bases lying between them. The CDR3 is 16 residues long. The CDR3, as DNA: TGTGCCAGCAGTTCGGGTGGCGGCTACCTCACCTACGAGCAGTACTTC. This translates into CASSSGGGYLTYEQYF.

A note on this clonotype: Germline is not matched at one junction end, which may reflect a read error. The rearrangement uses TRBV3-1 and TRBJ2-6; 7 nucleotides match TRBD1. This CDR3 region has 13 residues. Germline CDR1 reads LGHDT; CDR2 reads YNNKEL (reference sequence). The CDR3 here is CAGSQRTGGVLTF. CDR3 DNA: TGTGCCGGCAGCCAGAGGACAGGAGGCGTCCTGACTTTC. Complete variable domain (other parts from reference TRBV3-1 and TRBJ2-6): DTAVSQTPKYLVTQMGNDKSIKCEQNLGHDTMYWYKQDSKKFLKIMFSYNNKELIINETVPNRFSPKSPDKAHLNLHINSLELGDSAVYFCAGSQRTGGVLTFGAGSRLTVL.

V is TRBV10-3 and J is TRBJ1-1; TRBD1 aligns across 7 bases. The V gene end was trimmed by 6 bases and the J gene end by 1 base; junction bases not matched to a gene: 8. The CDR3 extends over 15 amino acids. Germline values: CDR1 ENHRY, CDR2 SYGVKD. The CDR3 protein is CAIRASGQANTEAFF. As DNA, the CDR3 is TGTGCCATCAGGGCCTCCGGACAGGCGAACACTGAAGCTTTCTTT.

This clonotype came up many times. The chain joins TRBV12-3 or TRBV12-4 to TRBJ2-7; TRBD1 aligns across 8 bases. The CDR3 has 12 residues. J was trimmed by 2 bases and V by 8 bases; bases with no gene match: 2. The CDR3 coding sequence is TGTGCCAGCCAGGGGGCCACCTACGAGCAGTACTTC. Its translation is CASQGATYEQYF.

This clonotype was seen a few times. The V call is TRBV24-1, the J call TRBJ2-6; TRBD2 is a possible D gene (5 bases). Germline-derived CDR1 and CDR2 are KGHDR and SFDVKD. CDR3 length equals 14 residues. V dropped 0 bases and J dropped 12 bases, with 11 bases sitting between them. As DNA, the CDR3 is TGTGCCACCAGTGATTTGTCAAGGAGCGGCGTCCTGACTTTC. Translated: CATSDLSRSGVLTF.